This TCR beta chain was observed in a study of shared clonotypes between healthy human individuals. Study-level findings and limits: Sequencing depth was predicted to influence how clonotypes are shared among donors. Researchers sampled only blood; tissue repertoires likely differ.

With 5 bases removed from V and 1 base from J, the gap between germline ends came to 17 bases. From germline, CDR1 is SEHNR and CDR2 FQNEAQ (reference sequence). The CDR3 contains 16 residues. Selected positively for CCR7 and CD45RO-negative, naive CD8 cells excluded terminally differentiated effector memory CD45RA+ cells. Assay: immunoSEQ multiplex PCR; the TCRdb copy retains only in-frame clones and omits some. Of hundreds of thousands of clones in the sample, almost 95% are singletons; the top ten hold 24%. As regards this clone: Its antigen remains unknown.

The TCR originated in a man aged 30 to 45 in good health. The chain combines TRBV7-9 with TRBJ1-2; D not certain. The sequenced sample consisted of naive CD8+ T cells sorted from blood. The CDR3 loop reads CASSLYGERSNYGYTF. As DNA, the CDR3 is TGTGCCAGCAGCCTATATGGGGAGCGAAGTAACTATGGCTACACCTTC.